The 21 T cell receptor beta chains presented below share a single source sample, sequenced in a study of CD8+CD57+ T cells in acquired aplastic anemia. By flow cytometry, patients selected for sequencing had shown an expansion of CD8+CD57+ cells. Researchers used genomic DNA as the template to profile TCR beta VDJ and CDR3. TCRdb reanalysed the reads using MiXCR and keeps one entry per CDR3 protein. The sample lists fewer than 200,000 distinct CDR3 sequences, around 50% seen once, with approximately 12% in the top ten. Sequencing was performed on sorted CD4+, CD8+, or CD8+CD57+ T cells (not recorded which) from PBMCs. Receptors originate from a human donor with aplastic anemia.

There are many counts of this clonotype. The chain uses TRBV24-1 and TRBJ2-7, with no clear D. Germline-derived CDR1 and CDR2 are KGHDR and SFDVKD. CDR3 length: 15 amino acids. Trimming took 1 base from V and 3 from J, leaving 12 bases between them. CDR3 DNA: TGTGCCACCAGTGATTTCACAGCCAGAGGCTACGAGCAGTACTTC. Encoded protein: CATSDFTARGYEQYF.

This clonotype was seen at least ten times. The J gene is TRBJ2-1, the V gene TRBV9, with D perhaps matching TRBD2 (6 bases). The CDR3 runs to 15 residues. V dropped 0 bases and J dropped 3 bases, with 10 bases sitting between them. CDR1 is SGDLS and CDR2 is YYNGEE in the germline V gene. The CDR3 DNA reads as TGTGCCAGCAGCGTAGCCCCAGCGGGCTACAATGAGCAGTTCTTC. Its protein is CASSVAPAGYNEQFF.

The chain employs TRBV2 and TRBJ2-7; 7 bases are shared with TRBD2. Germline V CDR1 and CDR2: SNHLY, FYNNEI. With V trimmed by 8 bases and J by 2 bases, 0 bases remained unmatched. The CDR3 extends over 11 amino acids. CDR3 DNA sequence: TGTGCCAGCGGGACTACCTACGAGCAGTACTTC. Translating gives CASGTTYEQYF.

The rearrangement links TRBV10-2 to TRBJ1-6; TRBD1 aligns across 7 bases. With 6 bases clipped from V and 8 bases from J, the junction kept 4 bases outside the gene matches. Germline V gives CDR1 WSHSY, CDR2 SAAADI. The CDR3 runs to 13 residues. This CDR3 is CASRDRDDSPLHF. In nucleotides, the CDR3 is TGCGCCAGCAGAGACAGGGATGATTCACCCCTCCACTTT.

This clonotype was found many times. V usage is TRBV12-5 and J usage is TRBJ2-5, with TRBD1 identical over 7 bases. V gave up 5 bases and J gave up 5 bases; unmatched junction bases: 5. The germline V gene encodes CDR1 LGHNT and CDR2 FRNRAP. The CDR3 spans 13 residues. This CDR3 reads CASGPTGVETQYF. As DNA, the CDR3 is TGTGCTAGTGGTCCAACAGGGGTGGAGACCCAGTACTTC.

The V call is TRBV2, the J call TRBJ2-1; TRBD2 is a possible D gene (6 bases). This CDR3 spans 15 amino acids. Trimming stripped 2 bases from V and 4 bases from J, with 12 bases between. CDR1 SNHLY and CDR2 FYNNEI come from the germline V gene. The CDR3 region has the DNA TGTGCCAGCAGTGAATTTGCGGGATCTTACAATGAGCAGTTCTTC. It specifies CASSEFAGSYNEQFF.

Remarks on this clonotype: One junction end does not reproduce the germline sequence, and a read error may be involved. This sequence joins TRBV3-1 and TRBJ1-2, with 7 bases aligning to TRBD1. The germline V gene has CDR1 LGHDT and CDR2 YNNKEL (reference sequence). There are 14 residues in the CDR3. The CDR3 loop is CASSQSRGGYGCTF. Written as DNA, the CDR3 is TGTGCCAGCAGCCAATCCAGGGGGGGGTATGGCTGCACCTTC.

This clonotype was counted only a few times. Its ends do not fully match the called genes, so a read error is possible. This sequence joins TRBV28 and TRBJ1-5; D gene unclear. CDR1 and CDR2 from the germline V gene are MDHEN and SYDVKM. The CDR3 extends over 15 amino acids. The CDR3, as DNA: TGTGCCAGCAGTTCCCATGAAAGGAGTAGTCAGCCCCAGCACTTT. Encoded protein: CASSSHERSSQPQHF.

CDR3 in amino acids: CASSPRVARGADTQYF. The CDR3, as DNA: TGTGCCAGCAGCCCCCGGGTAGCGAGAGGGGCAGATACGCAGTATTTT. The chain couples TRBV9 to TRBJ2-3; D possibly uses TRBD1 or TRBD2 (5 bases each). The length of the CDR3 is 16 residues. Trimming left V 4 bases short and J 4 bases short, with 19 bases between. Looked up from germline, CDR1 is SGDLS and CDR2 is YYNGEE.

Note on this clonotype: With a much larger clone just one base away, this may be a read error. The chain recombines TRBV3-1 with TRBJ2-7; D might be TRBD1 or TRBD2, each matching 5 bases. This CDR3 has 12 residues. V lost 6 bases, J lost 7 bases, and 13 bases lay in between. Germline V gene data show CDR1 as LGHDT and CDR2 as YNNKEL (reference sequence). The CDR3, as DNA: TGTGCCAGCAGAGGGACGGTGTCTGAGCAGTACTTC. As protein: CASRGTVSEQYF.

This clonotype was seen at least ten times. V gene TRBV19 combines with J gene TRBJ2-1; D remains unclear. V lost 0 bases to trimming and J lost 2 bases, with 8 bases between them. The CDR3 loop spans 15 amino acids. Germline loops: CDR1 LNHDA, CDR2 SQIVND (reference sequence). CDR3 in amino acids: CASSIEGPTYNEQFF. The CDR3 coding sequence is TGTGCCAGTAGTATAGAGGGCCCTACCTACAATGAGCAGTTCTTC. Looking up the rest from reference TRBV19 and TRBJ2-1 gives the full variable domain: DGGITQSPKYLFRKEGQNVTLSCEQNLNHDAMYWYRQDPGQGLRLIYYSQIVNDFQKGDIAEGYSVSREKKESFPLTVTSAQKNPTAFYLCASSIEGPTYNEQFFGPGTRLTVL.

This clonotype was counted at least ten times. This chain links TRBV5-1 with TRBJ2-5; the D call may be TRBD1 or TRBD2 (5 bases each). Germline-derived CDR1 and CDR2 are SGHRS and YFSETQ. Between the trimmed V and J ends, which lost 7 bases and 4 bases, there was a span of 20 bases. This CDR3 contains 15 residues. CDR3 in amino acids: CASSTSTGGRETQYF. The CDR3 DNA reads TGCGCCAGCTCGACTTCAACTGGGGGTAGAGAGACCCAGTACTTC. The full variable domain, with the rest looked up from reference TRBV5-1 and TRBJ2-5, is KAGVTQTPRYLIKTRGQQVTLSCSPISGHRSVSWYQQTPGQGLQFLFEYFSETQRNKGNFPGRFSGRQFSNSRSEMNVSTLELGDSALYLCASSTSTGGRETQYFGPGTRLLVL.

This chain uses TRBV7-3 with TRBJ2-7, with D perhaps given as TRBD1 or TRBD2 (5 bases each). The CDR3 runs to 13 residues. Looked up from germline, CDR1 is SGHTA and CDR2 is FQGTGA. Trimming pared 5 bases from V and 1 base from J, leaving 9 bases between. DNA for the CDR3: TGTGCCAGCAGCCGGGACGAATCCTACGAGCAGTACTTC. This sequence encodes CASSRDESYEQYF.

This clonotype has a handful of counts. The chain links TRBV25-1 to TRBJ2-3, with 9 bases matching TRBD2. With V trimmed by 5 bases and J by 2 bases, 5 bases remained unmatched. The germline CDR1 and CDR2 sequences are MGHDK and SYGVNS. CDR3 length equals 15 residues. The chain's CDR3 is CASSQTSGFTDTQYF. DNA for the CDR3: TGTGCCAGCAGTCAGACTAGCGGATTCACAGATACGCAGTATTTT.

The chain links TRBV2 to TRBJ2-2, with 8 bases that match TRBD2. V trimming: 8 bases; J trimming: 6 bases; junction bases outside the gene matches: 11. The CDR3 is 15 amino acids. The germline CDR1 and CDR2 sequences are SNHLY and FYNNEI. The CDR3 spells CASGKSGGAAGELFF. Here the CDR3 DNA reads TGTGCCAGCGGAAAGAGCGGGGGTGCGGCCGGGGAGCTGTTTTTT.

This clonotype was counted many times. The rearrangement links TRBV20-1 to TRBJ1-4; D is ambiguous. In germline, CDR1 is DFQATT, CDR2 SNEGSKA (reference sequence). Trimming removed 6 bases at V and 3 bases at J, with 17 bases between. This CDR3 is built from 15 residues. CDR3 in DNA: TGCAGTGCCAGACCAAACCCGGATCCTAATGAAAAACTGTTTTTT. Translated: CSARPNPDPNEKLFF.

V gene TRBV19 combines with J gene TRBJ1-5; a possible D gene is TRBD1 (6 bases). V was cut by 3 bases and J by 4 bases, with 10 bases left in between. Germline CDR1 reads LNHDA; CDR2 reads SQIVND (reference sequence). The CDR3 extends over 14 amino acids. In DNA, the CDR3 is TGTGCCAGTAGTATGTTGGGGGCGAATCAGCCCCAGCATTTT. Translating it yields CASSMLGANQPQHF.

This chain joins TRBV19 and TRBJ1-6; D unclear. Looked up from germline, CDR1 is LNHDA and CDR2 is SQIVND (reference sequence). The CDR3 contains 15 residues. CDR3 region: CVSSDRRSYNSPLHF. CDR3 sequence (DNA): TGTGTCAGCAGCGATCGGCGCTCCTATAATTCACCCCTCCACTTT.

This sequence joins TRBV2 and TRBJ2-4; TRBD1 agrees at 9 bases. The CDR3 runs 16 residues. Germline trimming cut 5 bases from V and 1 base from J; bases unmatched to any gene: 6. Germline CDR1 reads SNHLY; CDR2 reads FYNNEI. The CDR3 nucleotides are TGTGCCAGCAGTCTCCGACAGGGGGAGGCCAAAAACATTCAGTACTTC. This gives the protein CASSLRQGEAKNIQYF.

This clonotype was recorded many times. The junction does not match germline at one end; this may be a read error. The V and J genes are TRBV24-1 and TRBJ2-1, with a tentative D call TRBD1 (5 bases). CDR1 KGHDR and CDR2 SFDVKD come from the germline V gene. The CDR3 is 12 amino acids. The CDR3 DNA follows: TGTGCCACCAGTGATCAAGGGGATGAGCGGTTCTTC. Translated: CATSDQGDERFF.

This clonotype was seen repeatedly, ten times or more. The chain is built from TRBV12-3 or TRBV12-4 and TRBJ1-1; no firm D call. The CDR3 is 13 amino acids. Trimming took off 2 bases at V and 7 bases at J, with 11 bases between the two ends. The CDR3 bases are TGTGCCAGCAGTTTACGGCGAGGCAGTGAAGCTTTCTTT. Amino acid sequence: CASSLRRGSEAFF.